One and the same sample provided the 28 T cell receptor beta chains below, sequenced in a study of blood T cell repertoires in COVID-19. Produced via immunoSEQ multiplex PCR; TCRdb's table is partial and in-frame only. The sample lists 250,000 to 400,000 clones, roughly 90% occurring once. Sequences were obtained from peripheral blood. The receptors were gathered from a woman aged 25 to 39 with COVID-19, enrolled during active disease.

V gene TRBV5-8 combines with J gene TRBJ2-7; a weak D match, TRBD2 (6 bases). Germline V lookup: CDR1 SGHTS, CDR2 YDEGEE. V was trimmed by 1 base and J by 6 bases, leaving 11 bases between them. The CDR3 is 13 residues long. The CDR3 DNA follows: TGTGCCAGCAGCTTGTTGAGGGGAGGCGAGCAGTACTTC. Encoded protein: CASSLLRGGEQYF.

This chain connects TRBV21-1 to TRBJ2-1; TRBD2 is taken as the D call from the table, unchecked against the DNA. TRBV21-1 constitutes a pseudogene. The CDR3 is 21 amino acids. This CDR3 is CASSRFDRLIRENQYDNEQFF. The CDR3 nucleotides read TGTGCCAGCAGCAGATTCGATCGGCTAATCCGGGAAAACCAGTACGACAATGAGCAGTTCTTC.

The chain links TRBV28 to TRBJ1-3, with a weak D call TRBD1 (5 bases). CDR3 length: 14 residues. Germline CDR1 is MDHEN and CDR2 is SYDVKM. V lost 5 bases and J lost 4, with 12 bases in between. The CDR3 DNA reads TGTGCCAGCAGTCGCGGAACAGGAGGAAACACCATATATTTT. As protein: CASSRGTGGNTIYF.

The chain links TRBV5-4 to TRBJ1-2, with D uncertain. Germline assignment: CDR1 SGHNT and CDR2 YYREEE (reference sequence). The CDR3 is 14 amino acids. The V end lost 0 bases, the J end lost 4 bases, and 10 bases lay between the germline ends. CDR3 nucleotides: TGTGCCAGCAGCTTGGAACAGACTAGCTATGGCTACACCTTC. Protein: CASSLEQTSYGYTF.

This chain links TRBV7-5 with TRBJ2-1; the D segment call TRBD2 is taken from the table without a DNA check. TRBV7-5 is described as a pseudogene. There are 18 residues in the CDR3. CDR3 in amino acids: CVRSLDKREGRFYNEQFF. CDR3 nucleotides: TGTGTCAGAAGCTTAGACAAGCGGGAGGGCCGATTCTACAATGAGCAGTTCTTC.

This sequence joins TRBV11-2 and TRBJ1-2; a possible D gene is TRBD1 (6 bases). CDR1 and CDR2 from the germline V gene are SGHAT and FQNNGV. This CDR3 region has 16 residues. V lost 7 bases and J 3 bases, leaving 21 bases between the germline ends. CDR3 sequence reads: CASTLSGVGGHYGYTF. CDR3 bases: TGTGCCAGCACCCTCTCCGGCGTGGGGGGGCACTATGGCTACACCTTC.

This chain joins TRBV12-3 or TRBV12-4 and TRBJ1-1; maybe TRBD1 (6 bases). This CDR3 is 13 amino acids long. V was pared by 6 bases and J by 1 base, with 9 bases between. The CDR3 loop reads CASSQQGNTEAFF. DNA for the CDR3: TGTGCCAGCAGCCAACAGGGGAACACTGAAGCTTTCTTT.

This chain links TRBV27 with TRBJ2-7, with 7 bases fitting TRBD2. The germline CDR1 and CDR2 sequences are MNHEY and SMNVEV (reference sequence). The V segment lost 8 bases and the J segment 0 bases; nucleotides outside the gene matches: 10. The CDR3 is 15 amino acids. CDR3 sequence (DNA): TGTGCCAGCGCGTCGGAGGGAGGGAGCTCCTACGAGCAGTACTTC. Translation: CASASEGGSSYEQYF.

The chain links TRBV9 to TRBJ2-1, with 9 bases identical to TRBD1. CDR1 and CDR2 from the germline V gene are SGDLS and YYNGEE. The CDR3 has 14 amino acids. V lost 2 bases, J lost 6 bases, and 3 bases stayed unmatched. The CDR3 coding sequence is TGTGCCAGCAGCGTCGGGACAGGGCGCAATGAGCAGTTCTTC. It translates to CASSVGTGRNEQFF.

V gene TRBV7-2 combines with J gene TRBJ1-5; TRBD1 is a possible D gene (6 bases). Per the germline V gene, CDR1 is SGHTA and CDR2 is FQGNSA. V lost 1 base, J lost 7 bases, and 14 bases lay in between. There are 15 residues in the CDR3. Here the CDR3 reads CASSLGGGREQPQHF. The CDR3 DNA is TGTGCCAGCAGCTTAGGGGGGGGCAGGGAACAGCCCCAGCATTTT. The full variable domain, in which reference TRBV7-2 and TRBJ1-5 provide the parts outside the CDR3, is GAGVSQSPSNKVTEKGKDVELRCDPISGHTALYWYRQSLGQGLEFLIYFQGNSAPDKSGLPSDRFSAERTGGSVSTLTIQRTQQEDSAVYLCASSLGGGREQPQHFGDGTRLSIL.

This clone has just a few counts. This specimen includes other DNA sequences encoding the same CDR3. The CDR3: CASSPSTDTQYF. Written as DNA, the CDR3 is TGTGCCAGCAGTCCTAGCACAGATACGCAGTATTTT. The chain links TRBV27 to TRBJ2-3, with D uncertain. Germline CDR1 MNHEY, CDR2 SMNVEV (reference sequence). The ends were cut back, 5 bases at V and 0 bases at J, with 3 bases in the middle. The CDR3 covers 12 residues.

The rearrangement joins TRBV30 to TRBJ1-2; D ambiguous. Per the germline V gene, CDR1 is GTSNPN and CDR2 is SVGIG (reference sequence). The CDR3 totals 13 residues. Between the trimmed V and J ends, which lost 6 bases and 6 bases, there was a span of 17 bases. The DNA for the CDR3 is TGTGCCTGCGCGGGCCGAAGCGCACATGGCTACACCTTC. This translates into CACAGRSAHGYTF.

The chain carries TRBV27 and TRBJ2-7; 13 bases match TRBD2. With 1 base clipped from V and 5 bases from J, the junction kept 5 bases outside the gene matches. The germline V gene encodes CDR1 MNHEY and CDR2 SMNVEV (reference sequence). The CDR3 length is 16 residues. The CDR3 loop is CASSLLLAGGPDEQYF. The CDR3 region has the DNA TGTGCCAGCAGTTTATTACTAGCGGGAGGGCCCGACGAGCAGTACTTC.

The chain uses TRBV27 and TRBJ1-6; D not resolved. CDR1 and CDR2 from the germline V gene are MNHEY and SMNVEV (reference sequence). This CDR3 spans 16 amino acids. The V end lost 2 bases, the J end lost 6 bases, and 14 bases lay between the germline ends. CDR3 protein: CASSLIPNLFNSPLHF. The CDR3 DNA sequence: TGTGCCAGCAGTTTAATACCGAATCTATTTAATTCACCCCTCCACTTT.

This chain connects TRBV29-1 to TRBJ1-1; no clear D. Germline CDR1 is SQVTM and CDR2 is ANQGSEA. V gave up 4 bases and J gave up 5 bases, with 8 bases separating them. There are 11 residues in the CDR3. The DNA of the CDR3 is TGCAGCGTTGGGCCGGGGACTGAAGCTTTCTTT. Protein product: CSVGPGTEAFF.

The rearrangement joins TRBV6-5 to TRBJ2-3; unclear D gene. Germline loops: CDR1 MNHEY, CDR2 SVGAGI. Trimming took 3 bases from V and 6 from J, leaving 13 bases between them. The CDR3 contains 14 residues. The CDR3 DNA follows: TGTGCCAGCAGTTATAGGAGATCCTTGGATACGCAGTATTTT. It translates to CASSYRRSLDTQYF.

This rearrangement joins TRBV11-3 to TRBJ2-1, with 13 bases lining up with TRBD2. Germline V gene lookup returns CDR1 SGHNT and CDR2 YENEEA. Trimming at V came to 4 bases and at J to 4 bases, leaving 1 base not matched to a gene. The CDR3 is made up of 15 amino acids. CDR3 amino acids: CASSSGLAGYNEQFF. CDR3 in DNA: TGTGCCAGCAGCTCGGGACTAGCGGGGTACAATGAGCAGTTCTTC.

With respect to this clone: One end of the junction fails to match germline, which may point to a read error. The V and J genes are TRBV4-1 and TRBJ1-5; no clear D. This CDR3 is 13 amino acids long. Germline V gene lookup returns CDR1 MGHRA and CDR2 YSYEKL. CDR3 DNA: TGCGCCAGCAGCCAAGATAGCATTCAGCCCCAGCATTTT. This codes for CASSQDSIQPQHF.

This clone was found a few times. The chain is built from TRBV6-5 and TRBJ1-5; tentative D call: TRBD1 (5 bases). Germline loops: CDR1 MNHEY, CDR2 SVGAGI. Trimming took 6 bases from V and 4 from J, leaving 7 bases between them. CDR3 length: 12 amino acids. The CDR3 DNA is TGTGCCAGCAGCAACAGGAATCAGCCCCAGCATTTT. Protein: CASSNRNQPQHF.

This clone has just one count. CDR3 bases: TGTGCCAGCTCACTAGCGGGGGTTGGCACAGATACGCAGTATTTT. It yields the protein CASSLAGVGTDTQYF. The chain joins TRBV18 to TRBJ2-3; 9 bases map to TRBD2. The germline V gene has CDR1 KGHSH and CDR2 LQKENI. This CDR3 has 15 amino acids. The J segment lost 1 base and the V segment lost 4 bases, leaving 3 bases of the junction unmatched.

This chain joins TRBV19 and TRBJ2-1; 8 bases are a match to TRBD2. V was pared by 3 bases and J by 7 bases, with 8 bases of the junction left unmatched. This CDR3 contains 15 residues. In germline, CDR1 is LNHDA, CDR2 SQIVND (reference sequence). Here the CDR3 reads CASSIISGGRNEQFF. CDR3 DNA: TGTGCCAGTAGTATCATTTCGGGAGGGCGTAATGAGCAGTTCTTC.

The genes are TRBV28 and TRBJ2-1; D possibly corresponds to TRBD1 (5 bases). V was trimmed by 5 bases and J by 4 bases, leaving 21 bases between them. CDR1 is MDHEN and CDR2 is SYDVKM in the germline V gene. This CDR3 has 17 amino acids. The CDR3 nucleotides read TGTGCCAGCAGTATCCGACAGAGTTTCTCTACTTACAATGAGCAGTTCTTC. This codes for CASSIRQSFSTYNEQFF.

V is TRBV18 and J is TRBJ1-1; TRBD1 agrees at 7 bases. Trimming removed 8 bases from V and 1 base from J; junction bases left unmatched: 10. Per germline, CDR1 KGHSH and CDR2 LQKENI. The CDR3 extends over 15 amino acids. CDR3 DNA sequence: TGTGCCAGCGAAGACAGGGTTTTCGCGAACACTGAAGCTTTCTTT. It is translated as CASEDRVFANTEAFF.

The genes are TRBV2 and TRBJ2-1; D may be TRBD2 (6 bases). This CDR3 spans 15 amino acids. Deletions cut 2 bases from V and 3 bases from J, with 11 bases between. Germline V gene data show CDR1 as SNHLY and CDR2 as FYNNEI. The CDR3 region has the DNA TGTGCCAGCAGTGAATCCGCGACTAGCTACAATGAGCAGTTCTTC. Translation gives CASSESATSYNEQFF.

This rearrangement joins TRBV20-1 to TRBJ2-1, with TRBD2 matching over 7 bases. The length of the CDR3 is 15 residues. Germline V CDR1 and CDR2: DFQATT, SNEGSKA (reference sequence). Losses at the gene ends were 3 bases for V and 4 bases for J; bases not matched to a gene: 9. CDR3 coding DNA: TGCAGTGCTAGTTCGGAGCGGGAATGGTACAATGAGCAGTTCTTC. As protein: CSASSEREWYNEQFF.

This clone was picked up a small number of times. CDR3 sequence: CASRSHGSEAFF. The CDR3 region has the DNA TGTGCCAGCAGATCACATGGTTCTGAAGCTTTCTTT. The chain recombines TRBV2 with TRBJ1-1; D not resolved. Germline V gene sequence: CDR1 SNHLY, CDR2 FYNNEI. Between the trimmed V and J ends, which lost 6 bases and 6 bases, there was a span of 11 bases. This CDR3 has 12 residues.

The chain employs TRBV6-5 and TRBJ1-1; D not resolved. Germline loops: CDR1 MNHEY, CDR2 SVGAGI. Trimming cost V 0 bases and J 5 bases, with 13 bases left between them. The CDR3 runs to 15 residues. In DNA form, the CDR3 reads TGTGCCAGCAGTTACTCCGAGGGAGAGGTGACTGAAGCTTTCTTT. It translates to CASSYSEGEVTEAFF.

V usage is TRBV30 and J usage is TRBJ2-6; TRBD1 is a possible D gene (5 bases). CDR1 and CDR2 (germline): GTSNPN, SVGIG (reference sequence). Deletions cut 2 bases from V and 2 bases from J, with 22 bases between. CDR3 length: 19 amino acids. CDR3 sequence (DNA): TGTGCCTGGAGTAGGGGTCAGGCCCTACGACTGACTGGGGCCAACGTCCTGACTTTC. As protein: CAWSRGQALRLTGANVLTF.